This T cell receptor (beta chain) was captured by sequencing in a study of shared clonotypes between healthy human individuals. The trim removed 6 bases at V and 4 bases at J, leaving 5 bases unmatched. The CDR3 extends over 15 amino acids. Germline assignment: CDR1 ENHRY and CDR2 SYGVKD. Sequenced by immunoSEQ multiplex PCR; TCRdb stores in-frame clones only, minus some. The table lists around 690,000 clones, about nine tenths of them singletons. This receptor was taken from a man aged 18 to 30 in good health. Some clones in this sample may be carry-over from other donors' samples. Sequencing was performed on memory CD8+ T cells from PBMCs. Subset denoted: CD45RO+ cells pooled with CCR7-negative TemRA cells. The chain is built from TRBV10-3 and TRBJ2-7, with TRBD2 identical over 14 bases. The CDR3 nucleotides are TGTGCCATCAGGGGGGGACTAGCGGGAGCGTACGAGCAGTACTTC. It encodes CAIRGGLAGAYEQYF.